This TCR beta chain was identified during a study of blood T cell repertoires in COVID-19. This CDR3 comprises 17 residues. Germline V gene sequence: CDR1 LGHNA, CDR2 YSLEER. V was cut by 0 bases and J by 4 bases, with 16 bases left in between. Authors' processing steps: Reference gene primers were amplified, and this amplification served to estimate nucleated cell counts. The table came from immunoSEQ multiplex PCR; TCRdb's copy has only in-frame clones and leaves some out. That table supplies the V and J calls and clone size; D and trimming were determined from the DNA. The table includes some 160,000 clones, around 85% detected once.

This receptor was obtained from a woman aged 70 to 79 with acute or convalescent COVID-19. J is TRBJ1-3 and V is TRBV4-3; D is unclear. Material: peripheral blood. CDR3: CASSQDLVRGPGNTIYF. The CDR3 coding sequence is TGCGCCAGCAGCCAAGATCTAGTAAGAGGTCCCGGAAACACCATATATTTT.